This T cell receptor beta chain stems from a study of T cell changes during pregnancy in multiple sclerosis. Method: immunoSEQ multiplex PCR; TCRdb's copy keeps in-frame clones and lacks some. Counted here are roughly 40,000 clones, roughly nine tenths occurring once; the ten biggest clones make up 10% to 15%. The sequenced sample was CD8+ T cells from peripheral blood mononuclear cells, obtained in the first trimester of pregnancy. This clonotype originated in a female donor with multiple sclerosis, enrolled in a pregnancy study.

The chain's CDR3 is CASSYPPDTEAFF. DNA for the CDR3: TGTGCCAGCAGTTACCCCCCGGACACTGAAGCTTTCTTT. The rearrangement links TRBV6-6 to TRBJ1-1; D unclear. Germline CDR1 and CDR2: MNHNY and SVGAGI (reference sequence). The CDR3 extends over 13 amino acids. V lost 2 bases and J 3 bases, leaving 7 bases between the germline ends.